Below, one TCR beta chain is given with its context. Its target is not known. An end of the junction does not agree with germline; a read error may underlie this. From germline, CDR1 is SSHAT and CDR2 FNYEAQ (reference sequence). There are 14 residues in the CDR3. This record belongs to a study of CD8 T cells in ankylosing spondylitis. Study results and limitations: Disease-associated clones were CD8+ and fairly uncommon in peripheral blood. Roughly eight highly homologous variants made up a TCR beta motif that seemed to typify ankylosing spondylitis blood. There were earlier reports of some motif variants in reactive arthritis synovial fluid and blood. Matched ankylosing spondylitis synovial fluid reportedly contained a significantly enriched population of disease-linked clones.

Library preparation for TCR beta used quantitative 5'-RACE with molecular barcodes. TCRdb re-called the 5' RACE reads through MiXCR, storing one row per CDR3 protein. Here the sample spans about 330,000 distinct CDR3 sequences, 8% being singletons. The sequenced sample was blood, either unsorted or a sorted T cell fraction (not recorded which). The chain links TRBV7-7 to TRBJ2-1, with unresolved D. The sequence derives from a male donor with ankylosing spondylitis. CDR3 amino acids: CASSLGHNYNEQFF. CDR3 bases: TGTGCTAGCAGCTTAGGTCACAACTACAATGAGCAGTTCTTC.